This entry lists 16 T cell receptor beta chains sequenced from one sample in a study of T cell changes during pregnancy in multiple sclerosis. The assay was immunoSEQ multiplex PCR, and TCRdb's table has in-frame clones only and misses some. The data show about 68,000 clones, about nine tenths seen once. Here the sequenced sample was peripheral blood, taken in the third trimester of pregnancy. The source of these receptors is a female donor with multiple sclerosis, enrolled in a pregnancy study.

The genes are TRBV6-5 and TRBJ1-1, with D uncertain. Germline V gene data show CDR1 as MNHEY and CDR2 as SVGAGI. V was clipped by 5 bases and J by 4 bases, with 8 bases between them. The CDR3 consists of 12 residues. CDR3 region: CASSRTFTEAFF. DNA of the CDR3: TGTGCCAGCAGTCGCACATTCACTGAAGCTTTCTTT.

The rearrangement uses TRBV27 and TRBJ1-1, with D possibly matching TRBD1 (6 bases). V lost 6 bases and J lost 11, with 16 bases in between. Germline-derived CDR1 and CDR2 are MNHEY and SMNVEV (reference sequence). This CDR3 comprises 12 residues. The CDR3 sequence: CASRSTGRRAFF. The DNA of the CDR3 is TGTGCCAGCAGATCTACAGGGCGAAGGGCTTTCTTT.

The sample holds a few counts of this clone. The CDR3 sequence: CASSSSGNTEAFF. CDR3 DNA sequence: TGTGCCAGCAGTTCCTCAGGGAACACTGAAGCTTTCTTT. V usage is TRBV5-4 and J usage is TRBJ1-1; D is uncertain. This CDR3 is built from 13 residues. V lost 5 bases and J 1 base, leaving 9 bases between the germline ends. Germline V gene data show CDR1 as SGHNT and CDR2 as YYREEE (reference sequence).

V gene TRBV9 combines with J gene TRBJ1-1; TRBD1 matches 8 bases. The length of the CDR3 is 15 residues. With V trimmed by 3 bases and J by 0 bases, 4 bases remained unmatched. Per the germline V gene, CDR1 is SGDLS and CDR2 is YYNGEE. The CDR3 region is CASSGTGKLNTEAFF. Here the CDR3 DNA reads TGTGCCAGCAGCGGGACAGGGAAGCTGAACACTGAAGCTTTCTTT.

This clone occurred a few times. This chain connects TRBV18 to TRBJ2-3; 7 bases line up with TRBD2. V lost 3 bases and J lost 0; bases outside the gene matches: 6. The germline V gene has CDR1 KGHSH and CDR2 LQKENI. CDR3 length equals 16 residues. CDR3 coding DNA: TGTGCCAGCTCACCTGAAGCGGGGACTAGCACAGATACGCAGTATTTT. Amino acids: CASSPEAGTSTDTQYF.

The chain employs TRBV7-9 and TRBJ1-5; tentatively, D is TRBD1 (5 bases). Trimming took 1 base from V and 8 from J, leaving 24 bases between them. The CDR3 consists of 18 residues. The germline V gene has CDR1 SEHNR and CDR2 FQNEAQ (reference sequence). This CDR3 is CASSLVHDRTFVLEPQHF. The CDR3, as DNA: TGTGCCAGCAGCTTAGTCCATGACAGAACTTTTGTTCTTGAGCCCCAGCATTTT. Full variable domain (rest looked up from reference TRBV7-9 and TRBJ1-5): DTGVSQNPRHKITKRGQNVTFRCDPISEHNRLYWYRQTLGQGPEFLTYFQNEAQLEKSRLLSDRFSAERPKGSFSTLEIQRTEQGDSAMYLCASSLVHDRTFVLEPQHFGDGTRLSIL.

J is TRBJ2-1 and V is TRBV2, with 10 nucleotides matching TRBD2. CDR1 and CDR2 (germline): SNHLY, FYNNEI. With 3 bases clipped from V and 5 bases from J, the junction kept 4 bases outside the gene matches. CDR3 length: 15 amino acids. DNA of the CDR3: TGTGCCAGCAGTGAGGAACTAGCGGGGAACAATGAGCAGTTCTTC. Its protein is CASSEELAGNNEQFF.

This chain links TRBV7-9 with TRBJ2-7; 7 bases line up with TRBD1. Per the germline V gene, CDR1 is SEHNR and CDR2 is FQNEAQ (reference sequence). Trimming took 4 bases from V and 4 from J; bases not matched to a gene: 13. CDR3 length equals 16 residues. CDR3 sequence reads: CASSSASGTEYYEQYF. CDR3 sequence (DNA): TGTGCCAGCAGCTCCGCCTCCGGGACAGAGTATTACGAGCAGTACTTC.

The CDR3 DNA follows: TGTGCCAGCAGCTGGGGGGGACAGGGACACCTTTACGAGCAGTACTTC. Translated: CASSWGGQGHLYEQYF. The rearrangement joins TRBV11-2 to TRBJ2-7, with TRBD1 identical over 9 bases. The V gene's germline CDR1 is SGHAT and CDR2 FQNNGV. V was pared by 4 bases and J by 4 bases, with 11 bases of the junction left unmatched. This CDR3 contains 16 residues.

The chain uses TRBV5-1 and TRBJ1-2, with 8 bases that match TRBD1. The V gene end was trimmed by 5 bases and the J gene end by 4 bases; junction bases not matched to a gene: 10. Germline V gene data show CDR1 as SGHRS and CDR2 as YFSETQ. The CDR3 is made up of 15 amino acids. CDR3: CASSSTGQGVYGYTF. In nucleotides, the CDR3 is TGCGCCAGCAGTTCTACTGGACAGGGAGTCTATGGCTACACCTTC.

In its sample, this clone was seen a few times. The chain has TRBV2 and TRBJ1-1; maybe TRBD1 (5 bases). Trimming removed 7 bases from V and 0 bases from J, with 15 bases in between. Germline CDR1 SNHLY, CDR2 FYNNEI. This CDR3 is built from 15 residues. CDR3 protein: CASKFRTDMNTEAFF. The CDR3 nucleotides are TGTGCCAGCAAGTTTAGGACGGACATGAACACTGAAGCTTTCTTT.

The V gene is TRBV5-5, the J gene TRBJ1-5; D may be TRBD1 (5 bases). The V end lost 2 bases, the J end lost 0 bases, and 9 bases lay between the germline ends. The CDR3 is made up of 15 amino acids. Germline CDR1 and CDR2: SGHKS and YYEKEE (reference sequence). DNA for the CDR3: TGTGCCAGCAGCTTTGACAGTTATAGCAATCAGCCCCAGCATTTT. It yields the protein CASSFDSYSNQPQHF.

CDR3 sequence (DNA): TGTGCCAGCAGCCGAGATAACAGGGGGCGCGAAGGGGTGGGTGAAAAACTGTTTTTT. Translating gives CASSRDNRGREGVGEKLFF. This sequence joins TRBV4-2 and TRBJ1-4; TRBD1 aligns across 9 bases. Germline V CDR1 and CDR2: LGHNA, YNFKEQ. The trim removed 4 bases at V and 7 bases at J, leaving 19 bases unmatched. The CDR3 totals 19 residues.

This chain uses TRBV6-1 with TRBJ1-2, with 8 bases matching TRBD1. V dropped 8 bases and J dropped 4; count of bases not matched to a gene: 6. Germline V CDR1 and CDR2: MNHNS, SASEGT. This CDR3 is 13 amino acids long. Here the CDR3 reads CASLTGASYGYTF. The CDR3 DNA reads TGTGCCAGCCTGACAGGGGCGAGCTATGGCTACACCTTC.

V is TRBV30 and J is TRBJ1-1; 9 bases are shared with TRBD1. The CDR3 loop spans 16 amino acids. The germline CDR1 and CDR2 sequences are GTSNPN and SVGIG (reference sequence). V was clipped by 7 bases and J by 5 bases; unmatched bases: 17. The CDR3 region has the DNA TGTGCCTACTCGATACCGGGACAGGGAAGGGAGACTGAAGCTTTCTTT. It yields the protein CAYSIPGQGRETEAFF.

The chain links TRBV5-8 to TRBJ2-7; perhaps TRBD1 as D (5 bases). The germline V gene encodes CDR1 SGHTS and CDR2 YDEGEE. Trimming shortened V by 0 bases and J by 2 bases, and 12 bases separated the two germline ends. This CDR3 contains 15 residues. The CDR3 loop reads CASSLVTGRTYEQYF. The CDR3, as DNA: TGTGCCAGCAGCTTGGTAACAGGTCGCACCTACGAGCAGTACTTC.